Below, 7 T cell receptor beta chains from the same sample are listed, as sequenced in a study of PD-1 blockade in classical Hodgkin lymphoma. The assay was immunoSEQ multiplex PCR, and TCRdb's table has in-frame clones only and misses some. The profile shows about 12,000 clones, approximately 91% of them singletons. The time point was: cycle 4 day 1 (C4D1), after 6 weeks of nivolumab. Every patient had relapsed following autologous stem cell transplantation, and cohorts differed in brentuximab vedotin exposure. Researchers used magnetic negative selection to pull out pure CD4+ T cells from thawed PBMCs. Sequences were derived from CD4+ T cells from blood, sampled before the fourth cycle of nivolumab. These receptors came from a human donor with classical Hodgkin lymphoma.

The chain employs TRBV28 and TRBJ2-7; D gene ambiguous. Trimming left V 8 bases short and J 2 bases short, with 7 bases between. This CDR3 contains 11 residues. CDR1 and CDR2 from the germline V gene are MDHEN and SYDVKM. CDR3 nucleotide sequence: TGTGCCAGCGCTGGGGCCTACGAGCAGTACTTC. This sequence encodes CASAGAYEQYF.

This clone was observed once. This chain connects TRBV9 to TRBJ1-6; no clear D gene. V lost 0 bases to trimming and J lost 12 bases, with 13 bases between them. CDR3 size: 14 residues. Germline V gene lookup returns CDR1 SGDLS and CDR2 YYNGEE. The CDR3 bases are TGTGCCAGCAGCGTAGGGCAGGCCCATGGACCCCTCCACTTT. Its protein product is CASSVGQAHGPLHF.

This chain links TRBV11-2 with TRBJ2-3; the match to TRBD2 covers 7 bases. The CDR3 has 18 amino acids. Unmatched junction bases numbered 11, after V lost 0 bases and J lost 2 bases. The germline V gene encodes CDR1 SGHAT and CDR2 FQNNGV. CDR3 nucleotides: TGTGCCAGCAGCTTAGATGGGGGGGGGACGGCTTACACAGATACGCAGTATTTT. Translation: CASSLDGGGTAYTDTQYF. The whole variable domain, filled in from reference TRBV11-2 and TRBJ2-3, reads EAGVAQSPRYKIIEKRQSVAFWCNPISGHATLYWYQQILGQGPKLLIQFQNNGVVDDSQLPKDRFSAERLKGVDSTLKIQPAKLEDSAVYLCASSLDGGGTAYTDTQYFGPGTRLTVL.

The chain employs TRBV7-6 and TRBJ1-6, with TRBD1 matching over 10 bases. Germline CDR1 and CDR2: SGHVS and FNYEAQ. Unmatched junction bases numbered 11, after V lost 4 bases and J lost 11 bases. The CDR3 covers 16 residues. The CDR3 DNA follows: TGTGCCAGCAGCTCTACTCCCGGGACAGGGGCGACACCCCTCCACTTT. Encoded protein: CASSSTPGTGATPLHF. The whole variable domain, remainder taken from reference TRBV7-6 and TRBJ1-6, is GAGVSQSPRYKVTKRGQDVALRCDPISGHVSLYWYRQALGQGPEFLTYFNYEAQQDKSGLPNDRFSAERPEGSISTLTIQRTEQRDSAMYRCASSSTPGTGATPLHFGNGTRLTVT.

This CDR3 reads CASSLLNSINGYTF. In nucleotides, the CDR3 is TGTGCCAGCAGTTTACTTAACAGTATTAATGGCTACACCTTC. The chain carries TRBV28 and TRBJ1-2; D is unclear. The V end was cut by 2 bases, the J end by 6 bases, with 13 bases between. CDR3 size: 14 residues. The germline CDR1 and CDR2 sequences are MDHEN and SYDVKM.

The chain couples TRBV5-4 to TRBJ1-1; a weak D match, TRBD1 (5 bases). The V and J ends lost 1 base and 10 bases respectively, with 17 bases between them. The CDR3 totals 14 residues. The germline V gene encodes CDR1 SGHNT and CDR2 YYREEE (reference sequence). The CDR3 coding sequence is TGTGCCAGCAGCTTGCGGCATGGACAAGGAGGAGCTTTCTTT. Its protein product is CASSLRHGQGGAFF.

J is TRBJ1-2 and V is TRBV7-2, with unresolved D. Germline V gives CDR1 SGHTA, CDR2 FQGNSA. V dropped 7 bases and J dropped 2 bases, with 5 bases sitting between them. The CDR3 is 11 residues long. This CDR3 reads CASNENYGYTF. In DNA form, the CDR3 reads TGTGCCAGCAACGAAAACTATGGCTACACCTTC.